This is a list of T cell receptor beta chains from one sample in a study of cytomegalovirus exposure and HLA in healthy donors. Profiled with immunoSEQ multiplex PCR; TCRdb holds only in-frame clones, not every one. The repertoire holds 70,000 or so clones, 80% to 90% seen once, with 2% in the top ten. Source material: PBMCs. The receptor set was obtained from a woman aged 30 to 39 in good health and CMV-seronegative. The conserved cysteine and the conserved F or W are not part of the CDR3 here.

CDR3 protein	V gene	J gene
ASSPRTIRGSPLH	TRBV27	TRBJ1-6
ASRLSTRSSYEQY	TRBV28	TRBJ2-7
AISPGLGPGANVLT	TRBV10-3	TRBJ2-6
ASRETSGRANTQY	TRBV19	TRBJ2-3
ASSPHQTGEQY	TRBV27	TRBJ2-7
ATSREARTAEAF	TRBV15	TRBJ1-1
ASSVTDRGGTGELF	TRBV25-1	TRBJ2-2
ASSLLALGQGAEAF	TRBV7-9	TRBJ1-1
ASSDSGSADTQY	TRBV11-3	TRBJ2-3
ASSVVVTGELF	TRBV9	TRBJ2-2
ASRQDNTGELF	TRBV7-3	TRBJ2-2
ASSRGTGGAAANEKLF	TRBV5-4	TRBJ1-4
ATWGGEKLF	TRBV6-6	TRBJ1-4
ASSFSSEGTDTQY	TRBV7-9	TRBJ2-3
ALRGGTGELF	TRBV30	TRBJ2-2
ASSRTGGPGDTQY	TRBV7-3	TRBJ2-3
AGSVIREVGFDEQF	TRBV11-2	TRBJ2-1
ASLPTGGVYGYT	TRBV5-1	TRBJ1-2
ASSSPRGMNTGELF	TRBV11-3	TRBJ2-2
ASSRDEQETQY	TRBV13	TRBJ2-5
ASRFGENSPLH	TRBV6-6	TRBJ1-6
ASSSRGQGRYNEQF	TRBV13	TRBJ2-1
ASSQGTGAGGSGGETQY	TRBV4-1	TRBJ2-5
ASSSWTGSTDTQY	TRBV5-1	TRBJ2-3
ASSYSTSGSYEQY	TRBV6-5	TRBJ2-7
ASSLVRLAPYNEQF	TRBV5-1	TRBJ2-1
ASSLEMNTEAF	TRBV7-3	TRBJ1-1
ASSSGDREGYT	TRBV28	TRBJ1-2
ASSYRRANLYEQY	TRBV13	-
ASDLPRDRGKDTQY	TRBV12-5	TRBJ2-3
ASGQKTGYTDTQY	TRBV5-6	TRBJ2-3
ASSIEATVNYEQY	TRBV19	TRBJ2-7
ASSFSQGAFPEAF	TRBV28	TRBJ1-1
ASRGPEQY	TRBV2	TRBJ2-7
AISEPGQGAQPQH	TRBV10-3	TRBJ1-5
ASSSGPAGTGELF	TRBV5-1	TRBJ2-2
ASSVDGGSNNEQF	TRBV9	TRBJ2-1
ASSPQGANEKLF	TRBV27	TRBJ1-4
AWSVLAGRAETQY	TRBV30	TRBJ2-5
ASSPQGYSNQPQH	TRBV28	TRBJ1-5
ASSIPAGNEQF	TRBV19	TRBJ2-1
ASSASSGFTGELF	TRBV9	TRBJ2-2
ASSIGTGYDTQY	TRBV19	TRBJ2-3
ASSRGSSGANVLT	TRBV6-6	TRBJ2-6
ASSQVQGAYNEQF	TRBV14	TRBJ2-1
ASSRPDRPNTEAF	TRBV7-9	TRBJ1-1
ASSPSGTGVYEQY	TRBV18	TRBJ2-7